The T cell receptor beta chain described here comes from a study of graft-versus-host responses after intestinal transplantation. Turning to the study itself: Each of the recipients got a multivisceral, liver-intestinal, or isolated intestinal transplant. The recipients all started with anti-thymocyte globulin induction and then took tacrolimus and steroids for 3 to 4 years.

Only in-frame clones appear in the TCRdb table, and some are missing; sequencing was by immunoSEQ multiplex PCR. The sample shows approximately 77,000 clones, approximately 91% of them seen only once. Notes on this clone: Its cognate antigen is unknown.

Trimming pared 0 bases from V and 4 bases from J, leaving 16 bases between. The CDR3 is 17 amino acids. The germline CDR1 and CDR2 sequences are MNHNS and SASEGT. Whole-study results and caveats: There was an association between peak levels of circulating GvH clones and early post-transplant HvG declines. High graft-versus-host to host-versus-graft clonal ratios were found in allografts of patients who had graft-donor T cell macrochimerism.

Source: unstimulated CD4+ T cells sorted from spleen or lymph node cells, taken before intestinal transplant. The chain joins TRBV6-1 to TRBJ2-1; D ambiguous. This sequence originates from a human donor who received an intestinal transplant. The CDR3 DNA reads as TGTGCCAGCAGTGAAGCGCTTCGAACTACCCGGTACAATGAGCAGTTCTTC. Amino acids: CASSEALRTTRYNEQFF.